These 29 T cell receptor beta chains were sequenced from one sample in a study of shared clonotypes between healthy human individuals. The data were produced by immunoSEQ multiplex PCR, yet TCRdb's version contains in-frame clones alone and is incomplete. Of more than 850,000 clones listed, around 78% were seen once; the top ten hold approximately 0.52%. The sequenced sample was memory CD4+ T cells from PBMCs. Sample subset: CD45RA-negative fraction. The origin of the receptors is a man between 18 and 35 years old in good health. Some clones in this sample may be carry-over from other donors' samples.

The chain carries TRBV5-1 and TRBJ1-4; D is possibly TRBD1 (6 bases). Germline lookup yields CDR1 SGHRS and CDR2 YFSETQ. Deletions cut 4 bases from V and 8 bases from J, with 18 bases between. The CDR3 extends over 15 amino acids. Here the CDR3 DNA reads TGCGCCAGCAGCGCGCAACCAGGGGACGAGGAAAAACTGTTTTTT. It yields the protein CASSAQPGDEEKLFF.

The chain is built from TRBV7-2 and TRBJ1-3; D perhaps matches TRBD1 (6 bases). V gave up 5 bases and J gave up 7 bases, with 15 bases separating them. The germline gives CDR1 SGHTA, CDR2 FQGNSA. The length of the CDR3 is 14 residues. The CDR3 coding sequence is TGTGCCAGCAGCACGCAAACAGGGTTGAACACCATATATTTT. Translation: CASSTQTGLNTIYF.

The chain joins TRBV12-5 to TRBJ1-2; 9 bases align to TRBD1. The V segment lost 1 base and the J segment 4 bases; nucleotides outside the gene matches: 7. This CDR3 has 16 residues. Germline V gene data show CDR1 as LGHNT and CDR2 as FRNRAP. The CDR3 DNA follows: TGTGCTAGTGGTTTGGGATTCCAGGACAGGGGCTATGGCTACACCTTC. This codes for CASGLGFQDRGYGYTF.

The chain combines TRBV5-1 with TRBJ2-7; D call uncertain. V lost 0 bases and J lost 5, with 15 bases in between. In germline, CDR1 is SGHRS, CDR2 YFSETQ. The CDR3 runs 15 residues. The CDR3 DNA sequence: TGCGCCAGCAGCTTGGTGGCTTACGGGCCGGACGAGCAGTACTTC. Amino acid sequence: CASSLVAYGPDEQYF.

The V gene is TRBV7-9, the J gene TRBJ2-3; 7 positions agree with TRBD2. This CDR3 is 18 amino acids long. CDR1 and CDR2 from the germline V gene are SEHNR and FQNEAQ (reference sequence). J gave up 6 bases and V 2 bases, and 17 bases lay outside the gene matches. CDR3 region: CASSLWTGGRRGFDTQYF. The DNA of the CDR3 is TGTGCCAGCAGCTTATGGACGGGAGGCCGTCGGGGGTTCGATACGCAGTATTTT.

The chain couples TRBV7-6 to TRBJ2-1, with D unresolved. Trimming pared 8 bases from V and 7 bases from J, leaving 18 bases between. This CDR3 has 14 residues. Germline CDR1 reads SGHVS; CDR2 reads FNYEAQ. The CDR3 nucleotides are TGTGCCAGCCGCCCTCTGAAGGGCCGGAATGAGCAGTTCTTC. Translated, it gives CASRPLKGRNEQFF.

The chain employs TRBV6-7 and TRBJ2-5; D is uncertain. TRBV6-7 is treated as an ORF (open reading frame) with a function not yet certain. Trimming took 8 bases from V and 5 from J, leaving 15 bases between them. The CDR3 has 13 residues. CDR3 nucleotide sequence: TGTGCCAGCGGTCCAACCTCCCATGAGACCCAGTACTTC. This sequence encodes CASGPTSHETQYF.

Many counts were recorded for this clone. This same CDR3 is encoded by further DNA sequences in the sample. The chain combines TRBV28 with TRBJ1-2; D remains ambiguous. Germline CDR1 is MDHEN and CDR2 is SYDVKM. CDR3 length: 11 amino acids. V was cut by 2 bases and J by 3 bases, with 1 base left in between. The CDR3 sequence is CASSLHYGYTF. CDR3 sequence (DNA): TGTGCCAGCAGTTTACACTATGGCTACACCTTC.

This clone was found a few times. The chain uses TRBV5-6 and TRBJ1-3; TRBD1 matches 9 bases. Germline V CDR1 and CDR2: SGHDT, YYEEEE. This CDR3 has 16 amino acids. V was pared by 4 bases and J by 0 bases, with 5 bases of the junction left unmatched. CDR3 sequence reads: CASSPGQGPSGNTIYF. CDR3 nucleotide sequence: TGTGCCAGCAGCCCGGGACAGGGACCCTCTGGAAACACCATATATTTT.

DNA of the CDR3: TGTGCCAGCAGTTGGGGACACCTAAATCAGCCCCAGCATTTT. Amino acid sequence: CASSWGHLNQPQHF. The chain joins TRBV5-8 to TRBJ1-5, with D maybe TRBD1 (6 bases). CDR3 size: 14 residues. Germline V gene lookup returns CDR1 SGHTS and CDR2 YDEGEE. V was shortened by 5 bases and J by 4 bases, with 13 bases between the two germline ends.

The gene calls are TRBV2 and TRBJ1-1; 7 bases map to TRBD1. Germline trimming cut 8 bases from V and 1 base from J; bases unmatched to any gene: 4. The CDR3 spans 13 residues. The germline CDR1 and CDR2 sequences are SNHLY and FYNNEI. Written as DNA, the CDR3 is TGTGCCAGCGGACAGGACCCGAACACTGAAGCTTTCTTT. It translates to CASGQDPNTEAFF.

This chain connects TRBV10-3 to TRBJ1-5, with D uncertain. This CDR3 spans 13 amino acids. Trimming stripped 0 bases from V and 4 bases from J, with 4 bases between. Germline V CDR1 and CDR2: ENHRY, SYGVKD. CDR3 amino acids: CAISESRNQPQHF. DNA of the CDR3: TGTGCCATCAGTGAGTCGAGAAATCAGCCCCAGCATTTT.

Only one count was recorded for this clone. The chain joins TRBV10-3 to TRBJ1-2, with D perhaps matching TRBD1 (5 bases). Germline values: CDR1 ENHRY, CDR2 SYGVKD. Trimming left V 2 bases short and J 5 bases short, with 12 bases between. The CDR3 is made up of 14 amino acids. The CDR3 here is CAISEIPGRYGYTF. The CDR3 DNA follows: TGTGCCATCAGTGAGATTCCAGGGCGGTATGGCTACACCTTC.

Notes on this clone: This sample also contains other DNA sequences that code for the same CDR3. The chain has TRBV5-1 and TRBJ2-3, with TRBD2 matching 10 bases. V shed 2 bases, J shed 0 bases, and the junction held 3 bases outside the gene matches. Germline V CDR1 and CDR2: SGHRS, YFSETQ. The CDR3 is made up of 16 amino acids. In DNA form, the CDR3 reads TGCGCCAGCAGCTTACGGACTAGCGGTAGCACAGATACGCAGTATTTT. Translation: CASSLRTSGSTDTQYF.

V gene TRBV27 combines with J gene TRBJ2-7; 8 bases agree with TRBD2. Germline-derived CDR1 and CDR2 are MNHEY and SMNVEV (reference sequence). This CDR3 is 17 amino acids long. V was clipped by 3 bases and J by 0 bases; unmatched bases: 10. CDR3 coding DNA: TGTGCCAGCAGTTTTAACAGCGGGAGTCACAGCTCCTACGAGCAGTACTTC. As protein: CASSFNSGSHSSYEQYF.

The J gene is TRBJ2-1, the V gene TRBV5-6; 13 nucleotides match TRBD2. CDR1 and CDR2 from the germline V gene are SGHDT and YYEEEE. J lost 4 bases, V lost 3 bases, and 10 bases had no gene match. This CDR3 has 18 amino acids. The CDR3 here is CASSSYLETSGGYNEQFF. The DNA for the CDR3 is TGTGCCAGCAGCTCCTACCTCGAGACTAGCGGGGGGTACAATGAGCAGTTCTTC.

Only a few counts were recorded for this clone. The chain recombines TRBV6-6 with TRBJ1-1; D ambiguous. Germline V gene sequence: CDR1 MNHNY, CDR2 SVGAGI (reference sequence). The CDR3 contains 11 residues. Trimming shortened V by 2 bases and J by 3 bases, and 1 base separated the two germline ends. The CDR3 DNA reads TGTGCCAGCAGTTACCACACTGAAGCTTTCTTT. Its protein product is CASSYHTEAFF.

The CDR3 protein is CASGDFYGYTF. In nucleotides, the CDR3 is TGTGCCTCGGGGGATTTCTATGGCTACACCTTC. V and J are TRBV28 and TRBJ1-2; TRBD1 is a possible D gene (5 bases). Germline V gene data show CDR1 as MDHEN and CDR2 as SYDVKM. CDR3 length: 11 residues. Trimming removed 11 bases from V and 4 bases from J, with 11 bases in between.

The chain is built from TRBV4-1 and TRBJ1-1; possible D gene TRBD1, 6 bases. The germline gives CDR1 MGHRA, CDR2 YSYEKL. Between the trimmed V and J ends, which lost 2 bases and 10 bases, there was a span of 17 bases. The CDR3 covers 14 residues. The CDR3 nucleotides read TGCGCCAGCAGCCAACGAGGCTGGACAGTAGGAGCTTTCTTT. This encodes CASSQRGWTVGAFF.

The chain employs TRBV6-1 and TRBJ2-1; D ambiguous. V lost 7 bases to trimming and J lost 0 bases, with 13 bases between them. Germline-derived CDR1 and CDR2 are MNHNS and SASEGT. The CDR3 is made up of 15 amino acids. CDR3 nucleotides: TGTGCCAGCATAGAGTCAGTCAACTCCTACAATGAGCAGTTCTTC. As protein: CASIESVNSYNEQFF.

The chain couples TRBV4-1 to TRBJ1-4; D unclear. The germline gives CDR1 MGHRA, CDR2 YSYEKL. The length of the CDR3 is 14 residues. V shed 2 bases and J shed 8 bases, with 12 bases lying between them. In nucleotides, the CDR3 is TGCGCCAGCAGCCAAACTCCAGGCTGGGAAAAACTGTTTTTT. Translating gives CASSQTPGWEKLFF.

V is TRBV5-1 and J is TRBJ2-5; 10 bases fit TRBD2. J lost 7 bases, V lost 3 bases, and 6 bases had no gene match. CDR3 length equals 14 residues. The germline gives CDR1 SGHRS, CDR2 YFSETQ. CDR3 nucleotide sequence: TGCGCCAGCAGCTCCGAGCGGGAGGGGCGGACCCAGTACTTC. It codes for CASSSEREGRTQYF.

Turning to this clone: Other DNA sequences in the sample encode the same CDR3. The V call is TRBV6-1, the J call TRBJ1-3, with unresolved D. Germline CDR1 is MNHNS and CDR2 is SASEGT. Deletions cut 3 bases from V and 0 bases from J, with 6 bases between. The CDR3 sequence is 14 residues long. The CDR3 loop reads CASSDRSSGNTIYF. The CDR3 DNA follows: TGTGCCAGCAGTGACAGGAGCTCTGGAAACACCATATATTTT.

Notes on this clone: Distinct nucleotide sequences in the sample also encode this CDR3. The V and J genes are TRBV7-3 and TRBJ2-1, with a tentative D call TRBD1 (5 bases). The V gene lost 5 bases and the J gene lost 4 bases, with 12 bases spanning the gap. The CDR3 has 14 residues. The V gene's germline CDR1 is SGHTA and CDR2 FQGTGA. The CDR3 loop reads CASSSQGGYNEQFF. CDR3 nucleotides: TGTGCCAGCAGCAGCCAGGGTGGGTACAATGAGCAGTTCTTC. Variable domain in full (rest from reference TRBV7-3 and TRBJ2-1): GAGVSQTPSNKVTEKGKYVELRCDPISGHTALYWYRQSLGQGPEFLIYFQGTGAADDSGLPNDRFFAVRPEGSVSTLKIQRTERGDSAVYLCASSSQGGYNEQFFGPGTRLTVL.

The chain employs TRBV30 and TRBJ2-1; possible D gene TRBD2, 6 bases. Germline CDR1 reads GTSNPN; CDR2 reads SVGIG (reference sequence). CDR3 length: 12 residues. V was cut by 6 bases and J by 3 bases, with 9 bases left in between. The CDR3 loop is CACGGLYNEQFF. The CDR3 DNA reads as TGTGCCTGTGGGGGACTCTACAATGAGCAGTTCTTC.

The chain carries TRBV11-2 and TRBJ1-1; D perhaps matches TRBD1 (5 bases). V was shortened by 1 base and J by 4 bases, with 7 bases between the two germline ends. This CDR3 is 13 amino acids long. Germline assignment: CDR1 SGHAT and CDR2 FQNNGV. The CDR3 region is CASSLGRVTEAFF. The DNA of the CDR3 is TGTGCCAGCAGCTTAGGCAGGGTCACTGAAGCTTTCTTT.

The chain is built from TRBV5-6 and TRBJ2-2; TRBD1 agrees at 10 bases. Germline CDR1 SGHDT, CDR2 YYEEEE. V shed 4 bases, J shed 4 bases, and the junction held 10 bases outside the gene matches. This CDR3 is 17 amino acids long. The CDR3 DNA reads TGTGCCAGCAGCCCCGAGGAGAGGACAGGGGGCACCGGGGAGCTGTTTTTT. Its translation: CASSPEERTGGTGELFF.

V and J are TRBV28 and TRBJ2-5; 7 positions match TRBD1. The CDR3 runs 14 residues. With 6 bases clipped from V and 4 bases from J, the junction kept 8 bases outside the gene matches. Germline loops: CDR1 MDHEN, CDR2 SYDVKM. The CDR3 coding sequence is TGTGCCAGCAGCCATACAGACAGGGCAGAGACCCAGTACTTC. Its translation is CASSHTDRAETQYF.

The chain links TRBV2 to TRBJ2-3; 7 bases are shared with TRBD2. The CDR3 totals 13 residues. Germline V lookup: CDR1 SNHLY, CDR2 FYNNEI. Unmatched junction bases numbered 5, after V lost 9 bases and J lost 2 bases. For the CDR3, the DNA is TGTGCCAGTGCGGGGGAACTCACAGATACGCAGTATTTT. Translated, it gives CASAGELTDTQYF.